These T cell receptor beta chains were read from a single sample in a study of CD8+CD57+ T cells in acquired aplastic anemia. Via MiXCR, TCRdb re-called the reads, giving one row per CDR3 protein. This table holds roughly 100,000 distinct CDR3 sequences, around 62% found once. The sequencing input was sorted CD4+, CD8+, or CD8+CD57+ T cells (not recorded which) from PBMCs. The receptors were gathered from a human donor with aplastic anemia. Both conserved end residues are part of each CDR3. Fields, in order: V gene, D gene, CDR3 protein. A D gene is named only where the DNA matches it firmly.

>TRBV7-8|NA
CASSLPVPNRGQQFF
>TRBV20-1|TRBD1
CSAPGGNGYTF
>TRBV10-3|TRBD1
CAIKGQANTEAFF
>TRBV10-3|NA
CAIRAGAWDNSPLHF
>TRBV19|NA
CASSISGLGGSPLHF
>TRBV19|NA
CASSRVATEAFF
>TRBV7-9|NA
CASSFVDSYEQYF
>TRBV7-9|TRBD2
CASSARTSGLGETQYF
>TRBV25-1|TRBD2
CASNSVAGGSTSTDTQYF
>TRBV7-6|NA
CASSLWDTEAFF
>TRBV15|TRBD1
CATRRGLNEKLFF
>TRBV9|TRBD1
CASSVATGGENTEAFF
>TRBV29-1|NA
CSVGGGRGGNQPQHF
>TRBV7-6|NA
CASSSRTGGTQYF
>TRBV20-1|NA
CSASEAGSTDTQYF
>TRBV20-1|NA
CSARDFGPYGSPLHF
>TRBV5-1|NA
CASSLVASSTDTQYF
>TRBV6-2/TRBV6-3|NA
CASSWTGQYNEQFF
>TRBV24-1|NA
CATSEVGSYEQYF
>TRBV19|TRBD1
CASSPQGQGDYEQYF
>TRBV24-1|TRBD1
CATSDGGQGAQGYTF
>TRBV11-1|NA
CASSLDRALETQYF
>TRBV20-1|NA
CSARVPPPLADTQYF
>TRBV19|NA
CASSIIDQPQHF
>TRBV24-1|TRBD1
CATSGWDSEHIDTQYF
>TRBV10-3|NA
CAIKEQGATTGELFF
>TRBV29-1|NA
CSVVAEINTGELFF
>TRBV20-1|NA
CSRAGATDTQYF
>TRBV7-3|NA
CASSLGYTDTQYF
>TRBV7-9|NA
CASNEQGLNEKLFF
>TRBV20-1|NA
CSARPGAEAFF
>TRBV10-1|NA
CASPFAGAADQPQHF
>TRBV29-1|TRBD1
CSVETGRQYEQYF
>TRBV20-1|NA
CSARVHRAGANVLTF
>TRBV2|NA
CASSHREVVTDTQYF
>TRBV19|NA
CASSIDSKNTEAFF
>TRBV19|NA
CASSIGVSPYEQYF
>TRBV25-1|NA
CTSSFMGQETQYF
>TRBV29-1|NA
CSVDVGRGGYGYTF
>TRBV5-6|NA
CASSLRSSATLTTQYF
>TRBV5-1|TRBD1
CASSATLTGGAGEQYF
>TRBV12-5|TRBD1
CASGGTGDYGYTF
>TRBV9|NA
CAGGDTQYF
>TRBV10-1|NA
CASSRQPQGRTDTQYF
>TRBV6-1|NA
CASSENFAPEAFF
>TRBV12-3/TRBV12-4|NA
CASSSRSGANVLTF
>TRBV2|NA
CASTASGANVLTF
>TRBV20-1|NA
CSARDRGEQYF
>TRBV12-3/TRBV12-4|TRBD1
CASSRQSGTGMRGTDTQYF
>TRBV6-1|NA
CASRGAGRSPLHF
>TRBV7-8|TRBD1
CASSRTGVESPLHF
>TRBV24-1|NA
CATSSARGTDTQYF
>TRBV10-3|NA
CAISESRGGKGPEAFF
>TRBV7-2|NA
CASSPGSGGYTF
>TRBV2|TRBD1
CASSMGQGRKNEQFF
>TRBV13|NA
CASSLAQGSKDTQYF